The clone carrying this T cell receptor beta chain was found a few times. Arm-PCR of CDR3 regions and iRepertoire HTBI primers were used to build TCR beta libraries. MiXCR, run by TCRdb on the multiplex PCR reads, gives a single entry per CDR3 protein. The sample lists 300,000 to 400,000 distinct CDR3 sequences, more than 15% occurring once. This CDR3 contains 15 residues. Germline CDR1 reads SEHNR; CDR2 reads FQNEAQ (reference sequence). Trimming took 3 bases from V and 2 from J, leaving 13 bases between them. The data are from a study of regulatory T cells in long-lasting Graves disease. Study information: Graves' patients, diagnosed recently, had received antithyroid drugs under 3 months.

Time point: newly diagnosed GD, antithyroid drugs for less than 3 months. The TCR library used RNA extracted from PBMCs. The chain is built from TRBV7-9 and TRBJ2-5; D is uncertain. Source: peripheral blood mononuclear cells (PBMCs), taken at new diagnosis, from a patient treated with antithyroid drugs. The origin of this receptor is a female donor with Graves disease. CDR3: CASSFGSLGQETQYF. The CDR3 DNA reads TGTGCCAGCAGCTTTGGGTCGCTCGGGCAAGAGACCCAGTACTTC.